Sequencing of this TCR beta chain was carried out in a study of vaccination and CD4 T cells after COVID-19. The CDR3 totals 16 residues. With V trimmed by 5 bases and J by 5 bases, 10 bases remained unmatched. Germline V gives CDR1 SGHTA, CDR2 FQGTGA. In regard to this clonotype: Its cognate antigen is unknown.

The Oncomine TCR Beta short-read assay generated sequence data from the DNA of cultured CD4+ T cells. Scientists extracted genomic DNA from CD4+ T cells grown in culture. TCRdb re-called the PCR reads with MiXCR, one entry per CDR3 protein. The sample carries 6,000 or so distinct CDR3 sequences, 33% recorded once. The sample's treatment: roughly ten-day PBMC culture with coronavirus spike peptide pools or control peptides (ViraFEST assay). CD4+ T cells that came from the unexposed donor were collected before the COVID-19 pandemic (2011-2018). Following expansion of antigen-specific T cells with peptide pools, ViraFEST then sequenced TCRs.

Sequencing input: CD4+ T cells from blood, cultured in vitro. The rearrangement links TRBV7-3 to TRBJ2-5; 11 bases line up with TRBD2. This TCR was recovered from a human donor in good health. The CDR3 loop reads CASSPLGLAGPETQYF. CDR3 DNA sequence: TGTGCCAGCAGCCCCCTCGGACTAGCGGGCCCGGAGACCCAGTACTTC.